These 26 T cell receptor beta chains originate from one sample sequenced in a study of technical replicates of blood from a few donors (dated by TCRdb to about 2017). Library construction relied on the immunoSEQ multiplex PCR assay. TCRdb took over this immuneACCESS table, retaining in-frame rearrangements with V and J assigned. Such tables are incomplete; in checked studies, under half of the missing clones stem from an unresolved V gene, and the remainder is unexplained. The sample table lists under 110,000 clones, roughly 95% of them with a count of one. The ten largest clones capture over 0.2% of the sample. Sequenced input: T cells isolated from PBMCs. Receptors were obtained from a human donor in good health.

The rearrangement links TRBV13 to TRBJ1-1, with a tentative D call TRBD1 (5 bases). The CDR3 extends over 17 amino acids. The V end was cut by 8 bases, the J end by 0 bases, with 22 bases between. Per the germline V gene, CDR1 is PRHDT and CDR2 is FYEKMQ (reference sequence). The CDR3 nucleotides are TGTGCCAGCGCCCCTACGGGACTCGGGACGGTGAACACTGAAGCTTTCTTT. Protein sequence: CASAPTGLGTVNTEAFF.

This rearrangement joins TRBV6-6 to TRBJ1-4; no firm D call. This CDR3 comprises 13 residues. Between the trimmed V and J ends, which lost 8 bases and 15 bases, there was a span of 22 bases. Germline V gene lookup returns CDR1 MNHNY and CDR2 SVGAGI (reference sequence). CDR3 DNA: TGTGCCAGCTCTGACCGGGAGGAGAGTCCCTTGTTTTTT. This encodes CASSDREESPLFF.

Points on this clone: Compared with germline, one end of the junction differs, possibly owing to a read error. The chain recombines TRBV10-3 with TRBJ1-2, with a weak D call TRBD1 (5 bases). CDR3 length: 11 amino acids. Per germline, CDR1 ENHRY and CDR2 SYGVKD. In DNA form, the CDR3 reads TGTGCCATCAGTGAGGGGGGGACTTTCCTTTTC. Encoded protein: CAISEGGTFLF.

The J gene is TRBJ2-1, the V gene TRBV29-1; 13 nucleotides align to TRBD2. Germline V lookup: CDR1 SQVTM, CDR2 ANQGSEA. The J segment lost 9 bases and the V segment lost 6 bases, leaving 8 bases of the junction unmatched. The CDR3 runs 14 residues. CDR3 in amino acids: CSVERLAGGSEQFF. CDR3 coding DNA: TGCAGCGTCGAACGACTAGCGGGAGGCAGTGAGCAGTTCTTC.

The genes are TRBV6-5 and TRBJ2-5, with 8 bases matching TRBD2. V was pared by 5 bases and J by 7 bases, with 12 bases of the junction left unmatched. This CDR3 is 15 amino acids long. Per germline, CDR1 MNHEY and CDR2 SVGAGI. The CDR3 region is CASSPGTRPVGTQYF. In DNA form, the CDR3 reads TGTGCCAGCAGTCCCGGGACTAGGCCGGTCGGGACCCAGTACTTC.

The chain recombines TRBV27 with TRBJ2-3; tentatively, D is TRBD1 (6 bases). The CDR3 totals 13 residues. The ends were cut back, 6 bases at V and 4 bases at J, with 11 bases in the middle. The germline gives CDR1 MNHEY, CDR2 SMNVEV (reference sequence). DNA for the CDR3: TGTGCCAGCAGCAGGGGCGGGCCAGATACGCAGTATTTT. Protein product: CASSRGGPDTQYF.

This chain links TRBV28 with TRBJ1-5; D unclear. Trimming left V 2 bases short and J 6 bases short, with 8 bases between. The germline V gene encodes CDR1 MDHEN and CDR2 SYDVKM. This CDR3 has 13 residues. The CDR3 protein is CASSLGGLQPQHF. The CDR3 DNA reads as TGTGCCAGCAGTTTAGGAGGGCTTCAGCCCCAGCATTTT.

This chain links TRBV4-1 with TRBJ1-2; maybe TRBD1 (5 bases). CDR3 length: 16 amino acids. Germline CDR1 is MGHRA and CDR2 is YSYEKL. Trimming took 1 base from V and 8 from J, leaving 20 bases between them. CDR3 coding DNA: TGCGCCAGCAGCCAAGGCCGGGACTCCCCACAGAACGGCTACACCTTC. Translated, it gives CASSQGRDSPQNGYTF.

V is TRBV12-5 and J is TRBJ2-3; tentative D call: TRBD2 (6 bases). The CDR3 is 16 residues long. V shed 0 bases and J shed 4 bases, with 14 bases lying between them. Germline V gene lookup returns CDR1 LGHNT and CDR2 FRNRAP. CDR3: CASGLVLGGVADTQYF. The CDR3 bases are TGTGCTAGTGGTTTGGTACTCGGGGGAGTAGCAGATACGCAGTATTTT. Full variable domain (remainder filled in from reference TRBV12-5 and TRBJ2-3): DARVTQTPRHKVTEMGQEVTMRCQPILGHNTVFWYRQTMMQGLELLAYFRNRAPLDDSGMPKDRFSAEMPDATLATLKIQPSEPRDSAVYFCASGLVLGGVADTQYFGPGTRLTVL.

V is TRBV6-4 and J is TRBJ2-1; 11 nucleotides line up with TRBD1. The junction had 0 bases not matched to a gene; V was cut back by 2 bases and J by 6 bases. The CDR3 totals 14 residues. CDR1 and CDR2 from the germline V gene are MRHNA and SNTAGT. The CDR3 reads CASSDGTGGNEQFF. CDR3 bases: TGTGCCAGCAGTGACGGGACAGGGGGCAATGAGCAGTTCTTC.

The J gene is TRBJ2-1, the V gene TRBV25-1; maybe TRBD1 (6 bases). Germline assignment: CDR1 MGHDK and CDR2 SYGVNS. CDR3 size: 13 residues. Trimming took 2 bases from V and 9 from J, leaving 11 bases between them. This CDR3 is CASSEQGWREQFF. The CDR3 DNA is TGTGCCAGCAGTGAACAGGGGTGGCGTGAGCAGTTCTTC.

The gene calls are TRBV28 and TRBJ2-7; the D gene is possibly TRBD2 (5 bases). Trimming stripped 10 bases from V and 3 bases from J, with 19 bases between. The CDR3 extends over 14 amino acids. Germline V gives CDR1 MDHEN, CDR2 SYDVKM. DNA for the CDR3: TGTGCCACTGGCGGGTCCGCCGACTACTACGAGCAGTACTTC. It yields the protein CATGGSADYYEQYF.

This clone was detected only once. The V call is TRBV5-1, the J call TRBJ2-7; D remains unclear. Trimming cost V 5 bases and J 0 bases, with 12 bases left between them. Germline CDR1 is SGHRS and CDR2 is YFSETQ. The CDR3 consists of 14 residues. The CDR3 here is CASSLQTRSYEQYF. CDR3 DNA sequence: TGCGCCAGCAGTTTACAGACACGCTCCTACGAGCAGTACTTC.

The rearrangement links TRBV5-1 to TRBJ2-7; D uncertain. V dropped 0 bases and J dropped 2 bases, with 6 bases sitting between them. Germline values: CDR1 SGHRS, CDR2 YFSETQ. This CDR3 is built from 13 residues. CDR3 DNA: TGCGCCAGCAGCTTGGTCGGTACCTACGAGCAGTACTTC. Translating gives CASSLVGTYEQYF.

Remarks on this clone: The sample holds other DNA sequences that translate to the same CDR3. This chain links TRBV19 with TRBJ2-7; TRBD1 agrees at 9 bases. Germline lookup yields CDR1 LNHDA and CDR2 SQIVND (reference sequence). V gave up 5 bases and J gave up 2 bases; unmatched junction bases: 4. This CDR3 comprises 14 residues. The CDR3 DNA is TGTGCCAGTAGTCCCGGGACAGGGACCTACGAGCAGTACTTC. Amino acids: CASSPGTGTYEQYF.

The rearrangement uses TRBV28 and TRBJ2-7, with 10 bases aligning to TRBD2. This CDR3 has 14 residues. With 8 bases clipped from V and 2 bases from J, the junction kept 6 bases outside the gene matches. Germline assignment: CDR1 MDHEN and CDR2 SYDVKM. CDR3 sequence reads: CASFSGRPPYEQYF. Written as DNA, the CDR3 is TGTGCCAGCTTTAGCGGGAGGCCCCCCTACGAGCAGTACTTC.

The J gene is TRBJ2-2, the V gene TRBV14; weak D call: TRBD1 (6 bases). Germline loops: CDR1 SGHDN, CDR2 FVKESK. This CDR3 has 14 residues. Trimming removed 6 bases from V and 0 bases from J, with 8 bases in between. CDR3 sequence (DNA): TGTGCCAGCAGAAACAGGGCGAACACCGGGGAGCTGTTTTTT. It yields the protein CASRNRANTGELFF.

This chain links TRBV19 with TRBJ2-7, with a weak D call TRBD1 (6 bases). The CDR3 covers 15 residues. V lost 3 bases and J 2 bases, leaving 14 bases between the germline ends. Germline CDR1 is LNHDA and CDR2 is SQIVND (reference sequence). Written as DNA, the CDR3 is TGTGCCAGTAGTATTCCAGGGGTAGGTGCCTACGAGCAGTACTTC. Translation: CASSIPGVGAYEQYF.

The rearrangement uses TRBV30 and TRBJ2-7; 7 nucleotides agree with TRBD1. V lost 4 bases, J lost 4 bases, and 10 bases stayed unmatched. The CDR3 is 14 residues long. In germline, CDR1 is GTSNPN, CDR2 SVGIG (reference sequence). The CDR3 reads CAWIPGQRGYEQYF. DNA of the CDR3: TGTGCCTGGATCCCGGGACAGCGTGGGTACGAGCAGTACTTC.

The chain links TRBV29-1 to TRBJ2-1; 8 bases map to TRBD2. Germline CDR1 reads SQVTM; CDR2 reads ANQGSEA. After removal of 6 bases from V and 14 bases from J, the junction contained 9 bases not matched to a gene. The CDR3 is 11 residues long. The CDR3 loop is CSVTLSGMEFF. The CDR3 DNA reads as TGCAGCGTAACCCTTAGCGGGATGGAGTTCTTC.

This clone came up once. This chain uses TRBV27 with TRBJ2-7, with 8 positions matching TRBD1. Germline lookup yields CDR1 MNHEY and CDR2 SMNVEV (reference sequence). Trimming removed 8 bases from V and 3 bases from J; junction bases left unmatched: 12. The CDR3 is 15 residues long. The DNA of the CDR3 is TGTGCCAGCCGCCTAGGACAGGGAAGGGACTACGAGCAGTACTTC. It encodes CASRLGQGRDYEQYF.

The chain has TRBV7-9 and TRBJ1-2; 7 positions agree with TRBD1. V shed 2 bases and J 2 bases; nucleotides not matched to a gene: 5. CDR3 size: 15 residues. Germline CDR1 is SEHNR and CDR2 is FQNEAQ (reference sequence). For the CDR3, the DNA is TGTGCCAGCAGCTTAACAATGGACAGGAACTATGGCTACACCTTC. Protein sequence: CASSLTMDRNYGYTF. The full variable domain, in which reference TRBV7-9 and TRBJ1-2 provide the parts outside the CDR3, is DTGVSQNPRHKITKRGQNVTFRCDPISEHNRLYWYRQTLGQGPEFLTYFQNEAQLEKSRLLSDRFSAERPKGSFSTLEIQRTEQGDSAMYLCASSLTMDRNYGYTFGSGTRLTVV.

The chain recombines TRBV5-4 with TRBJ1-2; unclear D gene. The V gene lost 0 bases and the J gene lost 2 bases, with 11 bases spanning the gap. This CDR3 is 15 amino acids long. Germline assignment: CDR1 SGHNT and CDR2 YYREEE (reference sequence). In nucleotides, the CDR3 is TGTGCCAGCAGCTTGGCTTGGGCCAGCAACTATGGCTACACCTTC. Protein product: CASSLAWASNYGYTF.

The CDR3 nucleotides are TGTGCCAGCAGTGGCGGGGATTACAATCAGCCCCAGCATTTT. This gives the protein CASSGGDYNQPQHF. The genes are TRBV2 and TRBJ1-5; D gene unclear. V was trimmed by 4 bases and J by 3 bases, leaving 10 bases between them. Per the germline V gene, CDR1 is SNHLY and CDR2 is FYNNEI. The CDR3 totals 14 residues.

The rearrangement uses TRBV18 and TRBJ1-2; 7 bases align to TRBD1. In germline, CDR1 is KGHSH, CDR2 LQKENI. This CDR3 spans 15 amino acids. Trimming cost V 4 bases and J 0 bases; bases outside gene matches: 5. The CDR3 here is CASSLGTEPNYGYTF. The CDR3 DNA follows: TGTGCCAGCTCACTCGGGACAGAACCTAACTATGGCTACACCTTC. The whole variable domain, remainder taken from reference TRBV18 and TRBJ1-2, is NAGVMQNPRHLVRRRGQEARLRCSPMKGHSHVYWYRQLPEEGLKFMVYLQKENIIDESGMPKERFSAEFPKEGPSILRIQQVVRGDSAAYFCASSLGTEPNYGYTFGSGTRLTVV.

The chain links TRBV14 to TRBJ2-1; TRBD2 matches 8 bases. CDR1 is SGHDN and CDR2 is FVKESK in the germline V gene. J lost 2 bases, V lost 2 bases, and 11 bases had no gene match. The CDR3 extends over 18 amino acids. In nucleotides, the CDR3 is TGTGCCAGCAGCCAACGTACTAATCGAGCGGGAGCCTACAATGAGCAGTTCTTC. Its translation is CASSQRTNRAGAYNEQFF.